The clone carrying this T cell receptor beta chain occurred a few times. Its antigen is not known. Graves' hyperthyroidism without ophthalmopathy progression within 18 months was termed stable. Used for diagnoses were clinical symptoms, serum thyroxine and TRAb, thyroid ultrasound and orbital computed tomography. The investigators amplified TCR beta CDR3 regions from RNA transcripts. The primer set for the first-round RT-PCR of the TCR CDR3 was HTBI. TCRdb ran MiXCR on the multiplex PCR reads and lists one entry per CDR3 protein. The data show roughly 710,000 distinct CDR3 sequences, just over 35% seen once. This sample was taken from a study of T cells in Graves' hyperthyroidism and ophthalmopathy. Whole-study results and caveats: Clonotypes that were expanded in thyroid above 0.001 mostly appeared in blood too. Median prediction lead before ophthalmopathy onset was around 6.9 months with the model.

Germline V gene sequence: CDR1 SGHRS, CDR2 YFSETQ. The CDR3 covers 17 residues. Unmatched junction bases numbered 13, after V lost 4 bases and J lost 5 bases. The chain carries TRBV5-1 and TRBJ1-1; 11 nucleotides agree with TRBD1. The clonotype was recovered from a woman in her forties with Graves' hyperthyroidism. Sequencing input: blood. The CDR3 here is CASSRDRDRGLKTEAFF. As DNA, the CDR3 is TGCGCCAGCAGCCGCGATCGGGACAGGGGGTTAAAGACTGAAGCTTTCTTT.